This T cell receptor (beta chain) was sequenced in a study of blood T cell repertoires in COVID-19 (dated by TCRdb to the early 2020s). Study-wide context: Samples from collaborators originated in the United States, Italy and Spain and spanned both the acute and convalescent phases of COVID-19. Where available, HLA class I and class II types were taken from metadata supplied by the sample provider and were not determined by assay-based typing. The samples were drawn from two sources: the first 160 participants of the ongoing ImmuneRACE study, and approximately 1,300 subjects contributed by 6 global collaborators. Deeply sampled blood TCRbeta repertoires from subjects exposed to, actively infected with, or recovered from COVID-19 were included in the dataset. A de-identified subject ID, COVID-19 status, age in years and sex were almost always included in the sample metadata. The repertoires were made available in a free public database intended to serve as a resource for research on the immune response to SARS-CoV-2. The prospective study material was composed of cDNA or gDNA derived from T cells, B-cell-depleted T cells, or PBMCs.

Of note for this clone: Its antigen is currently not known. Nothing much larger sits one base from this clone, and base qualities are not available.

The immunoSEQ Assay, a bias-controlled multiplex PCR, was used to amplify TCRbeta CDR3 regions from genomic DNA. The published analysis was carried out like this. The number of nucleated cells in each sample was estimated by amplification of reference gene primers within the assay. To quantify the absolute abundance of each unique TCRbeta CDR3 rearrangement, sequence reads were collapsed and filtered. Productive Simpson clonality was computed per sample as the square root of Simpson's diversity index over productive rearrangements. Drawn from immuneACCESS, this table holds only the in-frame rearrangements with V and J called that TCRdb kept. Clones are partly lost; checked studies trace under half to an unresolved V gene and leave the rest unexplained. V and J calls plus clone size are reproduced from that table; the DNA served to infer D and trimming. In all, the sample holds about 130,000 clones, and roughly 80% of those were seen once. The top ten hold about a sixth of the sample.

The full study reports these points: Clinical and demographic metadata were provided uncurated, with the amount varying by source and participant.

Each collaborating institution followed its own protocols to collect whole blood in K2EDTA tubes. For TCRbeta analysis, collaborators shipped samples as frozen whole blood, isolated PBMCs, or DNA extracted from either of those sample types. Germline trimming: 6 bases from V, 2 bases from J; junction bases outside gene matches: 9. CDR1 and CDR2 are drawn from the germline V gene: SNHLY, FYNNEI. The cysteine opens and the phenylalanine closes a CDR3 of 18 amino acids. Only CDR3 DNA is held: 54 bases, read in frame from base 1. The source of this sequence is a woman in her 50s with acute or convalescent COVID-19. The chain links TRBV2 with TRBJ2-4; 14 central bases correspond to TRBD2. The sample comprised peripheral blood. At the DNA level, the sequence is TGTGCCAGCAGGGACGGGACTAGCGGGGGCCGATCCAAAAACATTCAGTACTTC. Its protein is CASRDGTSGGRSKNIQYF.